A single sample is the source of the 26 T cell receptor beta chains below, sequenced in a study of blood T cell repertoires in COVID-19. Clones were read by immunoSEQ multiplex PCR, and TCRdb kept only the in-frame ones, dropping some. The table shows a few hundred thousand clones, with roughly four fifths occurring only once. Sequencing was done on a sample of peripheral blood. These TCRs come from a woman aged 30 to 39 who had recovered from COVID-19.

The chain joins TRBV2 to TRBJ1-1; possible D gene TRBD1, 6 bases. The ends were cut back, 7 bases at V and 7 bases at J, with 16 bases in the middle. Germline assignment: CDR1 SNHLY and CDR2 FYNNEI. This CDR3 region has 13 residues. The CDR3 loop reads CASNLQGVSEAFF. The DNA of the CDR3 is TGTGCCAGCAACTTACAGGGAGTCAGTGAAGCTTTCTTT.

V and J are TRBV24-1 and TRBJ2-3; 7 bases match TRBD1. The CDR3 loop spans 15 amino acids. The V segment lost 3 bases and the J segment 3 bases; nucleotides outside the gene matches: 5. Germline CDR1 is KGHDR and CDR2 is SFDVKD. For the CDR3, the DNA is TGTGCCACCAGTGATCGGACAGGACCTACAGATACGCAGTATTTT. This codes for CATSDRTGPTDTQYF.

The V and J genes are TRBV2 and TRBJ2-7, with 7 positions matching TRBD1. This CDR3 has 16 residues. CDR1 is SNHLY and CDR2 is FYNNEI in the germline V gene. Unmatched junction bases numbered 12, after V lost 4 bases and J lost 3 bases. The CDR3 reads CASSGETGRLIYEQYF. The CDR3 DNA reads TGTGCCAGCAGTGGGGAGACAGGGCGCCTGATCTACGAGCAGTACTTC.

The chain joins TRBV20-1 to TRBJ2-7, with D perhaps TRBD1 or TRBD2 (6 bases each). Germline assignment: CDR1 DFQATT and CDR2 SNEGSKA (reference sequence). The CDR3 runs to 17 residues. V shed 3 bases and J shed 2 bases, with 23 bases lying between them. DNA for the CDR3: TGCAGTGCTAGTGGGACACTCCTTTCGGGAGCAACCTACGAGCAGTACTTC. Protein sequence: CSASGTLLSGATYEQYF.

This clone appeared a few times. The chain employs TRBV19 and TRBJ1-1; D is perhaps TRBD1 (5 bases). The CDR3 contains 14 residues. The germline V gene encodes CDR1 LNHDA and CDR2 SQIVND (reference sequence). With 5 bases removed from V and 4 bases from J, the gap between germline ends came to 14 bases. CDR3: CASSPFHGGTEAFF. CDR3 nucleotide sequence: TGTGCCAGTAGTCCCTTCCACGGGGGCACTGAAGCTTTCTTT. Full variable domain (rest looked up from reference TRBV19 and TRBJ1-1): DGGITQSPKYLFRKEGQNVTLSCEQNLNHDAMYWYRQDPGQGLRLIYYSQIVNDFQKGDIAEGYSVSREKKESFPLTVTSAQKNPTAFYLCASSPFHGGTEAFFGQGTRLTVV.

This clone was seen just once. The J gene is TRBJ2-1, the V gene TRBV30; 10 bases map to TRBD2. Germline CDR1 reads GTSNPN; CDR2 reads SVGIG (reference sequence). The CDR3 runs 15 residues. Trimming at V came to 3 bases and at J to 7 bases, leaving 9 bases not matched to a gene. The CDR3 here is CAWSAAGGPGNEQFF. In DNA, the CDR3 is TGTGCCTGGAGCGCAGCGGGAGGGCCGGGGAATGAGCAGTTCTTC.

The gene calls are TRBV29-1 and TRBJ1-5; 7 positions match TRBD1. The V gene's germline CDR1 is SQVTM and CDR2 ANQGSEA. CDR3 length equals 13 residues. The trim removed 7 bases at V and 4 bases at J, leaving 7 bases unmatched. Here the CDR3 reads CSAQGQANQPQHF. CDR3 sequence (DNA): TGCAGCGCACAAGGACAGGCGAATCAGCCCCAGCATTTT.

The chain links TRBV24-1 to TRBJ1-2; 7 bases map to TRBD1. This CDR3 comprises 14 residues. V lost 3 bases and J lost 8; bases outside the gene matches: 8. In germline, CDR1 is KGHDR, CDR2 SFDVKD. The CDR3, as DNA: TGTGCCACCAGTGATCCCGAGGGGGCGCGAGGCTACACCTTC. It is translated as CATSDPEGARGYTF.

V and J are TRBV5-1 and TRBJ2-3, with TRBD1 matching over 7 bases. The germline gives CDR1 SGHRS, CDR2 YFSETQ. CDR3 length equals 13 residues. J gave up 5 bases and V 1 base, and 1 base lay outside the gene matches. The chain's CDR3 is CASSLRGRDTQYF. The CDR3 DNA reads as TGCGCCAGCAGCTTGAGGGGGCGAGATACGCAGTATTTT.

The rearrangement uses TRBV6-1 and TRBJ2-3, with D possibly being TRBD2 (5 bases). V was pared by 4 bases and J by 4 bases, with 21 bases between. The CDR3 totals 17 residues. Per the germline V gene, CDR1 is MNHNS and CDR2 is SASEGT. The CDR3 nucleotides read TGTGCCAGCAGTGGAAACTACCGGACTCCCGGGGCAGATACGCAGTATTTT. It codes for CASSGNYRTPGADTQYF.

The rearrangement links TRBV11-1 to TRBJ2-4; D gene ambiguous. V gave up 3 bases and J gave up 7 bases, with 10 bases separating them. CDR1 is SGHAT and CDR2 is FQDESV in the germline V gene (reference sequence). The CDR3 loop spans 13 amino acids. This CDR3 is CASSLRSVNIQYF. In DNA, the CDR3 is TGTGCCAGCAGCTTGCGGTCTGTGAACATTCAGTACTTC.

This sequence joins TRBV7-9 and TRBJ2-7; possibly TRBD1 for D (6 bases). The CDR3 has 15 amino acids. Germline V gene data show CDR1 as SEHNR and CDR2 as FQNEAQ (reference sequence). V shed 1 base and J shed 4 bases, with 14 bases lying between them. CDR3 nucleotide sequence: TGTGCCAGCAGCTTAGTGGAGTCAGGGACATACGAGCAGTACTTC. This sequence encodes CASSLVESGTYEQYF.

The chain uses TRBV18 and TRBJ2-5, with D possibly being TRBD1 (6 bases). Germline CDR1 reads KGHSH; CDR2 reads LQKENI. Trimming pared 0 bases from V and 4 bases from J, leaving 15 bases between. The CDR3 is 16 residues long. The CDR3 bases are TGTGCCAGCTCACCACCGATTCCACAGGGCAGAGAGACCCAGTACTTC. Residues: CASSPPIPQGRETQYF.

Concerning this clone itself: The identical CDR3 is also encoded by other nucleotide sequences in the sample. This rearrangement joins TRBV6-5 to TRBJ2-5; 10 bases line up with TRBD1. Trimming removed 0 bases from V and 5 bases from J; junction bases left unmatched: 6. Germline V gene data show CDR1 as MNHEY and CDR2 as SVGAGI. The length of the CDR3 is 16 residues. The CDR3 spells CASSYSGTGVWETQYF. In DNA, the CDR3 is TGTGCCAGCAGTTACTCCGGGACAGGGGTGTGGGAGACCCAGTACTTC.

The chain joins TRBV29-1 to TRBJ2-3, with TRBD2 identical over 7 bases. Germline loops: CDR1 SQVTM, CDR2 ANQGSEA. The length of the CDR3 is 16 residues. V trimming: 7 bases; J trimming: 0 bases; junction bases outside the gene matches: 13. The CDR3 bases are TGCAGCGCCCCCACCTTACGGGAGGCTAGCACAGATACGCAGTATTTT. Encoded protein: CSAPTLREASTDTQYF.

The chain carries TRBV30 and TRBJ1-4, with D tentatively TRBD1 (5 bases). CDR1 and CDR2 (germline): GTSNPN, SVGIG (reference sequence). The CDR3 totals 14 residues. V shed 5 bases and J shed 8 bases, with 18 bases lying between them. As DNA, the CDR3 is TGTGCCTGGGCCTCCCCGGACATTTGGGAAAAACTGTTTTTT. Translating it yields CAWASPDIWEKLFF.

This clone occurred a few times. The chain uses TRBV28 and TRBJ2-3; D might be TRBD1 (5 bases). V was shortened by 5 bases and J by 0 bases, with 15 bases between the two germline ends. This CDR3 is built from 16 residues. The V gene's germline CDR1 is MDHEN and CDR2 SYDVKM. The CDR3 region has the DNA TGTGCCAGCAGTCCTCCCCTCCAGGGTAGCACAGATACGCAGTATTTT. This translates into CASSPPLQGSTDTQYF. The full variable domain, with the rest looked up from reference TRBV28 and TRBJ2-3, is DVKVTQSSRYLVKRTGEKVFLECVQDMDHENMFWYRQDPGLGLRLIYFSYDVKMKEKGDIPEGYSVSREKKERFSLILESASTNQTSMYLCASSPPLQGSTDTQYFGPGTRLTVL.

This chain links TRBV2 with TRBJ2-3; TRBD2 matches at 10 bases. This CDR3 region has 17 residues. Germline assignment: CDR1 SNHLY and CDR2 FYNNEI. V dropped 4 bases and J dropped 1; count of bases not matched to a gene: 8. The CDR3 region is CASSVASGGFGTDTQYF. The CDR3 DNA is TGTGCCAGCAGTGTGGCTAGCGGGGGTTTCGGCACAGATACGCAGTATTTT.

V is TRBV27 and J is TRBJ2-7; weak D call: TRBD1 (6 bases). V lost 6 bases to trimming and J lost 2 bases, with 14 bases between them. Germline V gives CDR1 MNHEY, CDR2 SMNVEV (reference sequence). The CDR3 covers 14 residues. CDR3 coding DNA: TGTGCCAGCAGCCCAACAGGGCCGACCTACGAGCAGTACTTC. Translating it yields CASSPTGPTYEQYF.

J is TRBJ1-6 and V is TRBV29-1; D gene ambiguous. The CDR3 is 14 residues long. Trimming cost V 3 bases and J 4 bases, with 10 bases left between them. CDR1 is SQVTM, CDR2 ANQGSEA, per germline. CDR3 DNA: TGCAGCGTTGACCGGGGTTCTTATAATTCACCCCTCCACTTT. This gives the protein CSVDRGSYNSPLHF. Full variable domain (missing parts from reference TRBV29-1 and TRBJ1-6): SAVISQKPSRDICQRGTSLTIQCQVDSQVTMMFWYRQQPGQSLTLIATANQGSEATYESGFVIDKFPISRPNLTFSTLTVSNMSPEDSSIYLCSVDRGSYNSPLHFGNGTRLTVT.

The chain is built from TRBV14 and TRBJ1-1; D call uncertain. CDR1 and CDR2 (germline): SGHDN, FVKESK. The CDR3 contains 21 residues. Between the trimmed V and J ends, which lost 0 bases and 0 bases, there was a span of 26 bases. The CDR3 reads CASSQDKVVGTRFPLNTEAFF. CDR3 DNA: TGTGCCAGCAGCCAAGATAAGGTTGTGGGTACCAGGTTCCCTCTGAACACTGAAGCTTTCTTT. The full variable domain, rest sourced from reference TRBV14 and TRBJ1-1, is EAGVTQFPSHSVIEKGQTVTLRCDPISGHDNLYWYRRVMGKEIKFLLHFVKESKQDESGMPNNRFLAERTGGTYSTLKVQPAELEDSGVYFCASSQDKVVGTRFPLNTEAFFGQGTRLTVV.

This clone came up once. The chain uses TRBV11-2 and TRBJ2-7; 9 nucleotides agree with TRBD2. The germline gives CDR1 SGHAT, CDR2 FQNNGV. The trim removed 3 bases at V and 5 bases at J, leaving 11 bases unmatched. This CDR3 is built from 16 residues. The CDR3 loop reads CASSFGRTSGPHEQYF. CDR3 sequence (DNA): TGTGCCAGCAGCTTTGGGAGAACTAGCGGGCCCCACGAGCAGTACTTC.

The chain couples TRBV28 to TRBJ2-6; no firm D call. The CDR3 runs to 14 residues. Trimming shortened V by 6 bases and J by 4 bases, and 10 bases separated the two germline ends. Germline V CDR1 and CDR2: MDHEN, SYDVKM. The CDR3 DNA reads TGTGCCAGCAGGCGGAACTTGGGGGCCAACGTCCTGACTTTC. The encoded protein is CASRRNLGANVLTF.

This chain connects TRBV10-1 to TRBJ2-3; the D gene is possibly TRBD2 (5 bases). Germline V gene lookup returns CDR1 WNHNN and CDR2 SYGVQD (reference sequence). V lost 8 bases to trimming and J lost 0 bases, with 15 bases between them. The CDR3 runs 15 residues. The CDR3 region has the DNA TGCGCCAGCGGAGGTGGGCTAACTAGCACAGATACGCAGTATTTT. This translates into CASGGGLTSTDTQYF.

The CDR3 nucleotides are TGTGCCAGCCAGGGGGACAGGGTACGCGAGCAGTACTTC. Its protein is CASQGDRVREQYF. The V and J genes are TRBV18 and TRBJ2-7, with 9 positions matching TRBD1. The CDR3 runs to 13 residues. Germline values: CDR1 KGHSH, CDR2 LQKENI. The trim removed 8 bases at V and 6 bases at J, leaving 8 bases unmatched.

This chain joins TRBV27 and TRBJ1-5; maybe TRBD1 (6 bases). The CDR3 extends over 14 amino acids. The V and J ends lost 6 bases and 7 bases respectively, with 16 bases between them. Germline assignment: CDR1 MNHEY and CDR2 SMNVEV (reference sequence). The CDR3 here is CASSRKGEVQPQHF. The CDR3, as DNA: TGTGCCAGCAGCCGCAAGGGGGAAGTGCAGCCCCAGCATTTT.